This is a list of T cell receptor beta chains from one sample in a study of cytomegalovirus exposure and HLA in healthy donors. The assay was immunoSEQ multiplex PCR, and TCRdb's table has in-frame clones only and misses some. The sample has 90,000 or so clones; approximately 71% are singletons. Sequencing was done on a sample of PBMCs. The receptors were gathered from a woman in her late teens or twenties in good health and CMV-seropositive. Each CDR3 is given with its conserved first and last residue. The D gene is left open where the match is weak.

-	TRBV4-3	TRBJ2-5	15	CASSQGERNQETQYF	TGCGCCAGCAGCCAAGGGGAGCGGAACCAAGAGACCCAGTACTTC
TRBD1	TRBV7-3	TRBJ2-2	15	CASSPTGGNTGELFF	TGTGCCAGCAGCCCAACAGGGGGAAACACCGGGGAGCTGTTTTTT
TRBD2	TRBV28	TRBJ2-1	16	CASSLATSGAYNEQFF	TGTGCCAGCAGTTTAGCTACTAGCGGAGCCTACAATGAGCAGTTCTTC
-	TRBV5-6	TRBJ1-2	12	CASSRSGYGYTF	TGTGCCAGCAGCCGATCAGGGTATGGCTACACCTTC
TRBD2	TRBV6-6	TRBJ2-3	15	CASRLLAGTIDTQYF	TGTGCCAGCAGGTTACTAGCGGGGACCATAGATACGCAGTATTTT
-	TRBV13	TRBJ1-1	11	CASSLGQGAFF	TGTGCCAGCAGCTTAGGACAGGGAGCTTTCTTT
TRBD2	TRBV6-5	TRBJ2-2	14	CASSPLAATGELFF	TGTGCCAGCAGTCCCCTAGCGGCTACCGGGGAGCTGTTTTTT
TRBD2	TRBV7-2	TRBJ2-3	16	CASSLQTSGVTDTQYF	TGTGCCAGCAGCTTACAGACTAGCGGGGTCACAGATACGCAGTATTTT
TRBD2	TRBV7-9	TRBJ2-7	17	CASSPGASGGPNYEQYF	TGTGCCAGCAGCCCCGGGGCTAGCGGGGGACCTAACTACGAGCAGTACTTC
TRBD2	TRBV9	TRBJ2-1	17	CASSPTTGTSDYNEQFF	TGTGCCAGCAGCCCAACAACCGGGACTAGCGATTACAATGAGCAGTTCTTC
-	TRBV5-6	TRBJ2-7	15	CASSLIGQNSYEQYF	TGTGCCAGCAGCTTAATTGGGCAAAACTCCTACGAGCAGTACTTC
TRBD1	TRBV18	TRBJ1-5	17	CASSQTTGTGGNQPQHF	TGTGCCAGCTCACAAACGACCGGGACAGGGGGCAATCAGCCCCAGCATTTT
-	TRBV18	TRBJ2-2	13	CASSPSDTGELFF	TGTGCCAGCTCACCATCGGACACCGGGGAGCTGTTTTTT